The source of this T cell receptor beta chain is a study of cytomegalovirus exposure and HLA in healthy donors. This PCR relied on a set of 60 Vbeta primers and 13 Jbeta primers. Assay: immunoSEQ multiplex PCR; the TCRdb copy retains only in-frame clones and omits some. Of over 150,000 clones listed, roughly four fifths are singletons. Study-wide results and caveats: Sequencing artifact likely explains a cluster of highly shared sequence variants. In a later analysis, TCR association rates varied by HLA locus: DRB1 most, HLA-C fewest. When a later analysis compared HLA-associated TCR beta chains with equally common others, the HLA-associated chains turned out to be more clonally expanded and to have lower generation probabilities. The majority of TCR sequences were rare, yet some public TCRs appeared in many donors.

This clone was seen more than once but under ten times. Its antigen is as yet unknown. Per the germline V gene, CDR1 is LGHNA and CDR2 is YNFKEQ. This CDR3 contains 17 residues. J lost 3 bases, V lost 1 base, and 11 bases had no gene match. The sample taken for sequencing was PBMCs. V and J are TRBV4-2 and TRBJ2-7, with 8 bases identical to TRBD1. The receptor comes from a woman younger than 45 in good health and CMV-seropositive. This CDR3 is CASSQVALGQDNYEQYF. Written as DNA, the CDR3 is TGTGCCAGCAGCCAAGTGGCCTTGGGACAGGATAACTACGAGCAGTACTTC.